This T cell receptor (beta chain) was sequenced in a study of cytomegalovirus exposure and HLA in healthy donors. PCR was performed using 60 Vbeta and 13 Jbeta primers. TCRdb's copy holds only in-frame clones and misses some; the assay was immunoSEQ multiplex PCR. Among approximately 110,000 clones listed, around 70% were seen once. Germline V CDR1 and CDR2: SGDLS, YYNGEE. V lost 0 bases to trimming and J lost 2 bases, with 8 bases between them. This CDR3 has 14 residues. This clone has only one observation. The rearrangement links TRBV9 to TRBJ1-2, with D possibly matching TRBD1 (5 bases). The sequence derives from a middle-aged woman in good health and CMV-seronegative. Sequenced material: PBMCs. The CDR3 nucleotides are TGTGCCAGCAGCGTAGAAGCAGGGAACTATGGCTACACCTTC. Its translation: CASSVEAGNYGYTF.